Below, 3 T cell receptor beta chains from the same sample are listed, as sequenced in a study of control samples from healthy donors and cancer patients. The assay was immunoSEQ multiplex PCR, and TCRdb's table has in-frame clones only and misses some. The sample records approximately 210,000 clones, about 91% being singletons. Sequences were obtained from blood. The receptor set was obtained from a man between 25 and 39 years old in good health.

V gene TRBV6-6 combines with J gene TRBJ1-3, with 9 positions matching TRBD1. The V segment lost 5 bases and the J segment 2 bases; nucleotides outside the gene matches: 4. CDR3 length equals 15 residues. Germline V gene lookup returns CDR1 MNHNY and CDR2 SVGAGI (reference sequence). The DNA for the CDR3 is TGTGCCAGCAGTGAGAGGACAGGGGCTGGAAACACCATATATTTT. As protein: CASSERTGAGNTIYF.

This chain uses TRBV20-1 with TRBJ2-1, with TRBD2 identical over 10 bases. Germline CDR1 is DFQATT and CDR2 is SNEGSKA (reference sequence). V gave up 3 bases and J gave up 7 bases; unmatched junction bases: 9. This CDR3 contains 15 residues. The CDR3 spells CSASEKRGGQNEQFF. The CDR3 DNA reads as TGCAGTGCTAGTGAGAAGCGGGGGGGCCAGAATGAGCAGTTCTTC.

The sample holds one count of this clone. The rearrangement joins TRBV11-3 to TRBJ1-2; 7 nucleotides align to TRBD1. With 5 bases clipped from V and 4 bases from J, the junction kept 10 bases outside the gene matches. In germline, CDR1 is SGHNT, CDR2 YENEEA. The CDR3 runs to 15 residues. The CDR3 DNA is TGTGCCAGCAGCCCCGGACAGGTAAATATCTATGGCTACACCTTC. Translation gives CASSPGQVNIYGYTF.